These T cell receptor beta chains were read from a single sample in a study of persistence of HIV-infected CD4 T cells. For these receptors, no antigen is known. The method was immunoSEQ multiplex PCR; TCRdb's version includes in-frame clones alone and lacks a portion of them. This sample has under 40,000 clones, with roughly 82% found just once. Sample: CD4+ T cells sorted from PBMCs after roughly 19-hour stimulation, taken from a patient who received antiretroviral therapy. All receptors come from an adult woman with HIV who was CMV-seropositive. Each CDR3 is given with its conserved first and last residue. Some rows have no size entry. The others give once, few or many, or a class for an expanded clone.

CDR3aa	abundance	v_gene	j_gene
CASSSPDGGYGYTF	-	TRBV6-5	TRBJ1-2
CASSDRGRVHSNTEAFF	-	TRBV6-1	TRBJ1-1
CASSYGYYEQYF	-	TRBV7-9	TRBJ2-7
CASSPRGMETQYF	once	TRBV2	TRBJ2-5
CALSTGKLAQPQHF	-	TRBV30	TRBJ1-5
CASSLSGAGDPPQHF	-	TRBV7-3	TRBJ1-5
CASSESGRGGANTEAFF	-	TRBV10-1	TRBJ1-1
CASSVGITGYEQYF	-	TRBV2	TRBJ2-7
CASSPDGGRVTEAFF	-	TRBV9	TRBJ1-1
CASSQAAGGNDGYTF	-	TRBV4-3	TRBJ1-2
CASRAQYNQPQHF	-	TRBV2	TRBJ1-5